Listed here are 27 T cell receptor beta chains from one sample, sequenced in a study of blood T cell repertoires in COVID-19. Only in-frame clones appear in the TCRdb table, and some are missing; sequencing was by immunoSEQ multiplex PCR. The top ten clones hold 7.5% to 9% of a sample with 140,000 or so clones, around 86% of them seen once. Specimen: peripheral blood. These receptors came from a human donor in a cohort sampled during active COVID-19.

V usage is TRBV28 and J usage is TRBJ2-1, with TRBD2 identical over 7 bases. The CDR3 covers 14 residues. Unmatched junction bases numbered 3, after V lost 2 bases and J lost 5 bases. Germline lookup yields CDR1 MDHEN and CDR2 SYDVKM. CDR3 sequence: CASSLPGTNNEQFF. In DNA form, the CDR3 reads TGTGCCAGCAGTTTACCCGGGACTAACAATGAGCAGTTCTTC.

The genes are TRBV19 and TRBJ2-5, with TRBD1 matching over 7 bases. J gave up 5 bases and V 4 bases, and 7 bases lay outside the gene matches. Looked up from germline, CDR1 is LNHDA and CDR2 is SQIVND (reference sequence). CDR3 length: 14 residues. CDR3 in DNA: TGTGCCAGTAGTAGCTCGGGACAGTTGGAGACCCAGTACTTC. Protein product: CASSSSGQLETQYF. Filled out from reference TRBV19 and TRBJ2-5, the complete variable domain reads DGGITQSPKYLFRKEGQNVTLSCEQNLNHDAMYWYRQDPGQGLRLIYYSQIVNDFQKGDIAEGYSVSREKKESFPLTVTSAQKNPTAFYLCASSSSGQLETQYFGPGTRLLVL.

This clone appeared a few times. The chain employs TRBV5-1 and TRBJ1-2; D gene unclear. V was pared by 0 bases and J by 3 bases, with 9 bases between. Germline V CDR1 and CDR2: SGHRS, YFSETQ. The CDR3 extends over 14 amino acids. The DNA of the CDR3 is TGCGCCAGCAGCTTGGAATCCCTAGACTATGGCTACACCTTC. Translated: CASSLESLDYGYTF.

The V and J genes are TRBV2 and TRBJ1-4, with a possible D match to TRBD1 (6 bases). The CDR3 extends over 13 amino acids. V gave up 9 bases and J gave up 10 bases, with 18 bases separating them. The germline V gene has CDR1 SNHLY and CDR2 FYNNEI. CDR3 protein: CASHREGDGKLFF. For the CDR3, the DNA is TGTGCCAGTCACAGGGAGGGTGACGGAAAACTGTTTTTT.

The chain has TRBV29-1 and TRBJ2-7; 9 positions match TRBD1. V shed 6 bases and J 7 bases; nucleotides not matched to a gene: 10. CDR3 length: 13 amino acids. Per the germline V gene, CDR1 is SQVTM and CDR2 is ANQGSEA. The CDR3 DNA reads as TGCAGCGTGCTAAAAAGCGGGACAGGGGAGCAGTACTTC. Protein: CSVLKSGTGEQYF.

The V and J genes are TRBV28 and TRBJ2-2, with D possibly TRBD2 on 6 matching bases. CDR3 length: 16 amino acids. Between the trimmed V and J ends, which lost 7 bases and 0 bases, there was a span of 15 bases. The germline V gene has CDR1 MDHEN and CDR2 SYDVKM. The CDR3: CASTPAGNANTGELFF. CDR3 nucleotide sequence: TGTGCCAGCACCCCCGCGGGGAACGCGAACACCGGGGAGCTGTTTTTT. The whole variable domain, remainder taken from reference TRBV28 and TRBJ2-2, is DVKVTQSSRYLVKRTGEKVFLECVQDMDHENMFWYRQDPGLGLRLIYFSYDVKMKEKGDIPEGYSVSREKKERFSLILESASTNQTSMYLCASTPAGNANTGELFFGEGSRLTVL.

Details on this clone: The sample carries other DNA sequences with the same CDR3. CDR3 nucleotide sequence: TGTGCCAGCAGACAGAGACCTGATAGCAATCAGCCCCAGCATTTT. Protein: CASRQRPDSNQPQHF. The chain has TRBV6-5 and TRBJ1-5; D call uncertain. Trimming removed 6 bases at V and 0 bases at J, with 12 bases between. CDR3 length: 15 residues. From germline, CDR1 is MNHEY and CDR2 SVGAGI.

This clone appeared a few times. The chain couples TRBV21-1 to TRBJ2-6; the table's D call, TRBD1, was not checked against the DNA. TRBV21-1 is tagged as a pseudogene. The CDR3 runs to 16 residues. The CDR3 DNA sequence: TGTGCCAGCAGCCAACACCAGTCTTCTGGGGCCAACGTCCTGACTTTC. This gives the protein CASSQHQSSGANVLTF.

This clone was seen ten or more times. The V call is TRBV2, the J call TRBJ2-7, with 9 bases matching TRBD2. Per the germline V gene, CDR1 is SNHLY and CDR2 is FYNNEI. This CDR3 region has 15 residues. J lost 4 bases, V lost 7 bases, and 11 bases had no gene match. The CDR3 coding sequence is TGTGCCAGCAATGGACCGTTAGCGGGAGATTACGAGCAGTACTTC. Translation: CASNGPLAGDYEQYF. Complete variable domain (other parts from reference TRBV2 and TRBJ2-7): EPEVTQTPSHQVTQMGQEVILRCVPISNHLYFYWYRQILGQKVEFLVSFYNNEISEKSEIFDDQFSVERPDGSNFTLKIRSTKLEDSAMYFCASNGPLAGDYEQYFGPGTRLTVT.

The rearrangement links TRBV4-2 to TRBJ2-7; TRBD1 matches at 8 bases. Germline lookup yields CDR1 LGHNA and CDR2 YNFKEQ. J was trimmed by 4 bases and V by 3 bases; bases with no gene match: 8. CDR3 size: 15 residues. The CDR3 loop reads CASSQDPGQAYEQYF. In DNA, the CDR3 is TGTGCCAGCAGCCAGGACCCGGGACAGGCATACGAGCAGTACTTC.

This clone was seen only once. The chain carries TRBV7-2 and TRBJ2-3, with 8 bases fitting TRBD1. There are 16 residues in the CDR3. Germline V gene lookup returns CDR1 SGHTA and CDR2 FQGNSA. V lost 6 bases, J lost 1 base, and 9 bases stayed unmatched. This CDR3 reads CASSFSGGLGTDTQYF. CDR3 nucleotide sequence: TGTGCCAGCAGTTTCTCAGGGGGCTTGGGCACAGATACGCAGTATTTT.

This clone was recorded only once. The rearrangement links TRBV20-1 to TRBJ1-1; TRBD1 matches at 8 bases. Germline V gene data show CDR1 as DFQATT and CDR2 as SNEGSKA (reference sequence). The V gene end was trimmed by 3 bases and the J gene end by 5 bases; junction bases not matched to a gene: 11. This CDR3 is built from 15 residues. The CDR3 reads CSASVSRGHRTEAFF. The CDR3, as DNA: TGCAGTGCTAGTGTTAGCAGGGGGCATAGGACTGAAGCTTTCTTT.

The chain couples TRBV24-1 to TRBJ2-5, with D perhaps matching TRBD1 (6 bases). V gave up 3 bases and J gave up 2 bases, with 12 bases separating them. Germline assignment: CDR1 KGHDR and CDR2 SFDVKD. The CDR3 is 15 residues long. The CDR3 loop reads CATSDARTVQETQYF. The CDR3 DNA is TGTGCCACCAGTGATGCCCGGACAGTTCAAGAGACCCAGTACTTC.

V is TRBV27 and J is TRBJ2-3, with 13 bases identical to TRBD2. V shed 10 bases and J 7 bases; nucleotides not matched to a gene: 8. This CDR3 spans 14 amino acids. Looked up from germline, CDR1 is MNHEY and CDR2 is SMNVEV (reference sequence). The CDR3 is CATRTSGSLNTQYF. The CDR3 DNA follows: TGTGCCACACGGACTAGCGGGAGTCTGAATACGCAGTATTTT.

This chain joins TRBV24-1 and TRBJ2-2; TRBD2 might be the D (5 bases). Trimming cost V 9 bases and J 8 bases, with 15 bases left between them. The CDR3 has 13 residues. CDR1 and CDR2 (germline): KGHDR, SFDVKD. CDR3: CATGASMIGELFF. The CDR3 bases are TGTGCCACCGGAGCTAGCATGATAGGGGAGCTGTTTTTT.

The CDR3 coding sequence is TGTGCCACTCTGGGACAGGGGGAATTCAATGGCTACACCTTC. The encoded protein is CATLGQGEFNGYTF. The chain links TRBV28 to TRBJ1-2; 11 positions match TRBD1. J gave up 6 bases and V 10 bases, and 10 bases lay outside the gene matches. Germline V CDR1 and CDR2: MDHEN, SYDVKM. The CDR3 loop spans 14 amino acids.

This chain connects TRBV5-1 to TRBJ2-7; TRBD1 aligns across 7 bases. Losses at the gene ends were 3 bases for V and 1 base for J; bases not matched to a gene: 7. CDR3 length equals 15 residues. CDR1 is SGHRS and CDR2 is YFSETQ in the germline V gene. CDR3 bases: TGCGCCAGCAGCTCAGGCCGACAGGGTTCCTACGAGCAGTACTTC. It specifies CASSSGRQGSYEQYF.

This chain uses TRBV4-3 with TRBJ2-5; TRBD2 might be the D (5 bases). The CDR3 sequence is 15 residues long. Germline V gene sequence: CDR1 LGHNA, CDR2 YSLEER. V lost 0 bases and J 10 bases, leaving 18 bases between the germline ends. The CDR3 DNA follows: TGCGCCAGCAGCCAAGATAGCGAACTATCAAGATTCCAGTACTTC. Translating gives CASSQDSELSRFQYF.

The chain couples TRBV9 to TRBJ2-2, with D possibly matching TRBD1 (7 bases). Per the germline V gene, CDR1 is SGDLS and CDR2 is YYNGEE. The CDR3 covers 15 residues. Trimming pared 2 bases from V and 3 bases from J, leaving 11 bases between. The CDR3 region has the DNA TGTGCCAGCAGCGTCGGAGGGGGCGACACCGGGGAGCTGTTTTTT. Protein sequence: CASSVGGGDTGELFF.

The V and J genes are TRBV7-6 and TRBJ2-5; 7 nucleotides line up with TRBD1. This CDR3 has 13 amino acids. Germline V gene lookup returns CDR1 SGHVS and CDR2 FNYEAQ. J gave up 5 bases and V 4 bases, and 4 bases lay outside the gene matches. The CDR3 DNA sequence: TGTGCCAGCAGCTACGGACAGGACGAGACCCAGTACTTC. This gives the protein CASSYGQDETQYF.

The rearrangement joins TRBV18 to TRBJ1-1; D is possibly TRBD1 (6 bases). CDR3 length equals 17 residues. Trimming left V 1 base short and J 0 bases short, with 15 bases between. The V gene's germline CDR1 is KGHSH and CDR2 LQKENI. The CDR3 sequence is CASSPLPNRALNTEAFF. CDR3 bases: TGTGCCAGCTCACCACTTCCTAACAGGGCCTTGAACACTGAAGCTTTCTTT.

J is TRBJ2-2 and V is TRBV9, with a tentative D call TRBD1 (6 bases). Deletions cut 4 bases from V and 1 base from J, with 11 bases between. The CDR3 loop spans 15 amino acids. Germline CDR1 is SGDLS and CDR2 is YYNGEE. The CDR3 is CASSNRDKNTGELFF. The CDR3 DNA is TGTGCCAGCAGCAACCGGGACAAGAACACCGGGGAGCTGTTTTTT.

The CDR3 spells CASSLGGGRASISTQYF. CDR3 nucleotide sequence: TGTGCCAGCAGCTTAGGAGGCGGGAGGGCCTCGATTAGTACGCAGTATTTT. The chain couples TRBV5-6 to TRBJ2-3; 9 bases agree with TRBD2. Germline CDR1 is SGHDT and CDR2 is YYEEEE. The V gene end was trimmed by 2 bases and the J gene end by 8 bases; junction bases not matched to a gene: 15. The length of the CDR3 is 17 residues. Using reference TRBV5-6 and TRBJ2-3 for the parts outside the CDR3, the full variable domain is DAGVTQSPTHLIKTRGQQVTLRCSPKSGHDTVSWYQQALGQGPQFIFQYYEEEERQRGNFPDRFSGHQFPNYSSELNVNALLLGDSALYLCASSLGGGRASISTQYFGPGTRLTVL.

The genes are TRBV11-2 and TRBJ2-1, with 12 bases that match TRBD2. CDR3 length: 15 amino acids. The germline V gene has CDR1 SGHAT and CDR2 FQNNGV. V lost 5 bases, J lost 8 bases, and 7 bases stayed unmatched. This CDR3 reads CASSPTSGSRYEQFF. Written as DNA, the CDR3 is TGTGCCAGCAGCCCGACTAGCGGGAGTAGGTATGAGCAGTTCTTC.

This clone was picked up one time. The chain employs TRBV29-1 and TRBJ2-7, with D unclear. V was pared by 6 bases and J by 2 bases, with 17 bases between. The CDR3 is made up of 14 amino acids. Germline V gives CDR1 SQVTM, CDR2 ANQGSEA. The CDR3 nucleotides read TGCAGCGTCAAGCAGGTGGGCAGACCCTACGAGCAGTACTTC. Translation gives CSVKQVGRPYEQYF.

CDR3 sequence (DNA): TGTGCCAGCAGCTTTTGGGGGGGAGAGACCCAGTACTTC. Residues: CASSFWGGETQYF. V is TRBV5-6 and J is TRBJ2-5; TRBD2 matches 7 bases. The CDR3 loop spans 13 amino acids. The V and J ends lost 2 bases and 4 bases, in that order; junction bases with no gene match: 2. Looked up from germline, CDR1 is SGHDT and CDR2 is YYEEEE.

The chain employs TRBV28 and TRBJ2-7; TRBD1 aligns across 9 bases. The CDR3 contains 15 residues. Trimming removed 6 bases from V and 7 bases from J; junction bases left unmatched: 13. From germline, CDR1 is MDHEN and CDR2 SYDVKM. The CDR3 is CASSSPGQGRREQYF. As DNA, the CDR3 is TGTGCCAGCAGCTCTCCGGGACAGGGAAGGAGGGAGCAGTACTTC.